A selection of T cell receptor beta chains follows, all from one sample in a study of shared clonotypes between healthy human individuals. Some clones are missing from TCRdb's copy, which holds only in-frame ones; the method was immunoSEQ multiplex PCR. This table holds roughly 2,000,000 clones, over 85% found once. The specimen was naive CD8+ T cells from PBMCs. These receptors all stem from a young man in good health. Some clones in this sample may be carry-over from other donors' samples. The CDR3 runs from the conserved cysteine through the conserved F or W. Each record gives: V gene, J gene, D gene, clone size, CDR3 DNA, CDR3 protein. The D gene is left open where the match is weak. Clone size is shown for a subset of rows, as once, few, many or a class of expanded clone.

v_gene: TRBV27
j_gene: TRBJ1-2
d_gene: TRBD1
abundance: -
CDR3nt: TGTGCCAGCAGTCCCAGACAGGGGGATAACTATGGCTACACCTTC
CDR3aa: CASSPRQGDNYGYTF

v_gene: TRBV5-4
j_gene: TRBJ2-3
d_gene: -
abundance: -
CDR3nt: TGTGCCAGCAGCTTGGGGAGGGGAAGTAAAACAGATACGCAGTATTTT
CDR3aa: CASSLGRGSKTDTQYF

v_gene: TRBV6-6
j_gene: TRBJ2-7
d_gene: -
abundance: once
CDR3nt: TGTGCCAGCAGTTACCCAAGACAGAATGCTAACGAGCAGTACTTC
CDR3aa: CASSYPRQNANEQYF

v_gene: TRBV12-5
j_gene: TRBJ2-2
d_gene: -
abundance: -
CDR3nt: TGTGCTAGCCGGACAGAACCCGGGGAGCTGTTTTTT
CDR3aa: CASRTEPGELFF

v_gene: TRBV5-5
j_gene: TRBJ1-1
d_gene: -
abundance: -
CDR3nt: TGTGCCAGCAGCTTGTCACAGGTGAACACTGAAGCTTTCTTT
CDR3aa: CASSLSQVNTEAFF

v_gene: TRBV19
j_gene: TRBJ1-1
d_gene: -
abundance: -
CDR3nt: TGTGCCAGTAAGGTACAGGGAGGGAACACTGAAGCTTTCTTT
CDR3aa: CASKVQGGNTEAFF

v_gene: TRBV4-1
j_gene: TRBJ1-5
d_gene: -
abundance: -
CDR3nt: TGCGCCAGCAGCCAAGGTCGATCAGGGTATTTTCAGCCCCAGCATTTT
CDR3aa: CASSQGRSGYFQPQHF

v_gene: TRBV7-9
j_gene: TRBJ1-1
d_gene: -
abundance: few
CDR3nt: TGTGCCAGCAGCTTCGGCAGAGAGGAAGCTTTCTTT
CDR3aa: CASSFGREEAFF

v_gene: TRBV27
j_gene: TRBJ2-1
d_gene: -
abundance: -
CDR3nt: TGTGCCAGCAGTCTGTACGGACTCTACAATGAGCAGTTCTTC
CDR3aa: CASSLYGLYNEQFF

v_gene: TRBV9
j_gene: TRBJ2-5
d_gene: -
abundance: -
CDR3nt: TGTGCCAGCAGCGTAGAAGGACAGCGTAAAGAGACCCAGTACTTC
CDR3aa: CASSVEGQRKETQYF

v_gene: TRBV2
j_gene: TRBJ2-7
d_gene: TRBD2
abundance: -
CDR3nt: TGTGCCAGCAGTGAAGGGACTAGCGGGAGCTCCTACGAGCAGTACTTC
CDR3aa: CASSEGTSGSSYEQYF

v_gene: TRBV11-2
j_gene: TRBJ2-1
d_gene: -
abundance: -
CDR3nt: TGTGCCAGCAGCTTAGGCGGGCCGAGTGAGCAGTTCTTC
CDR3aa: CASSLGGPSEQFF

v_gene: TRBV27
j_gene: TRBJ2-1
d_gene: -
abundance: -
CDR3nt: TGTGCCAGCAGTTTATTTTCCGATAATGAGCAGTTCTTC
CDR3aa: CASSLFSDNEQFF

v_gene: TRBV7-9
j_gene: TRBJ2-3
d_gene: -
abundance: -
CDR3nt: TGTGCCAGCAGCCCCAAAGGGCCGCCTAAGTCAGATACGCAGTATTTT
CDR3aa: CASSPKGPPKSDTQYF

v_gene: TRBV30
j_gene: TRBJ1-5
d_gene: -
abundance: many
CDR3nt: TGTGCCTGGAGTGAAAGTAGCAATCAGCCCCAGCATTTT
CDR3aa: CAWSESSNQPQHF

v_gene: TRBV2
j_gene: TRBJ2-7
d_gene: TRBD1
abundance: -
CDR3nt: TGTGCCAGCACCAGTCTGGGACAGGGTATCTACGAGCAGTACTTC
CDR3aa: CASTSLGQGIYEQYF

v_gene: TRBV28
j_gene: TRBJ1-1
d_gene: -
abundance: few
CDR3nt: TGTGCCAGCAGTTTATGGTCAGGGAACACTGAAGCTTTCTTT
CDR3aa: CASSLWSGNTEAFF

v_gene: TRBV6-6
j_gene: TRBJ2-1
d_gene: -
abundance: -
CDR3nt: TGTGCCAGCAGTTACAAGGCGGAGCGGGACAATGAGCAGTTCTTC
CDR3aa: CASSYKAERDNEQFF

v_gene: TRBV11-2
j_gene: TRBJ2-1
d_gene: TRBD2
abundance: -
CDR3nt: TGTGCCAGCAGCTTCCTAGCGGGGATTTACAATGAGCAGTTCTTC
CDR3aa: CASSFLAGIYNEQFF

v_gene: TRBV5-1
j_gene: TRBJ2-7
d_gene: TRBD2
abundance: -
CDR3nt: TGCGCCAGCACCGGGGGGGCTAGCCCTCTTAGGGAGCAGTACTTC
CDR3aa: CASTGGASPLREQYF

v_gene: TRBV15
j_gene: TRBJ1-1
d_gene: -
abundance: -
CDR3nt: TGTGCCACCAGCAGAGGTGGAGTGGGATTAAACACTGAAGCTTTCTTT
CDR3aa: CATSRGGVGLNTEAFF

v_gene: TRBV14
j_gene: TRBJ2-7
d_gene: -
abundance: -
CDR3nt: TGTGCCAGCAGCCAAGACCGGGGGTGGCGGGACCCCTACGAGCAGTACTTC
CDR3aa: CASSQDRGWRDPYEQYF

v_gene: TRBV12-5
j_gene: TRBJ2-5
d_gene: TRBD2
abundance: -
CDR3nt: TGTGCTAGTGGTTTGGGTGATCTTAGCGGGAGGGTGCAAGAGACCCAGTACTTC
CDR3aa: CASGLGDLSGRVQETQYF

v_gene: TRBV28
j_gene: TRBJ2-5
d_gene: TRBD1
abundance: -
CDR3nt: TGTGCCAGCAGTTTGTTAACAGGGGGCGGAGAGACCCAGTACTTC
CDR3aa: CASSLLTGGGETQYF

v_gene: TRBV19
j_gene: TRBJ2-2
d_gene: -
abundance: -
CDR3nt: TGTGCCAGTAGACGACAGCGATCGGACACCGGGGAGCTGTTTTTT
CDR3aa: CASRRQRSDTGELFF

v_gene: TRBV27
j_gene: TRBJ2-2
d_gene: -
abundance: -
CDR3nt: TGTGCCAGCAGTTTAGTTAACACCGGGGAGCTGTTTTTT
CDR3aa: CASSLVNTGELFF

v_gene: TRBV2
j_gene: TRBJ2-1
d_gene: -
abundance: -
CDR3nt: TGTGCCAGCAGTGAGTCTGGAGCGGCAGTCCCCTACAATGAGCAGTTCTTC
CDR3aa: CASSESGAAVPYNEQFF